These 19 T cell receptor beta chains were all obtained from the same sample, sequenced in a study of T cell responses to AZD1222 COVID-19 vaccine. Assay: immunoSEQ multiplex PCR; the TCRdb copy retains only in-frame clones and omits some. The sample has roughly 110,000 clones, roughly 90% seen once. The material sequenced was peripheral blood, taken on day 0 of AZD1222 vaccination. Receptors originate from an adult in good health.

The chain carries TRBV14 and TRBJ2-7; 7 nucleotides agree with TRBD2. Germline V CDR1 and CDR2: SGHDN, FVKESK. Germline trimming cut 0 bases from V and 6 bases from J; bases unmatched to any gene: 2. The length of the CDR3 is 13 residues. The CDR3 region has the DNA TGTGCCAGCAGCCAAGAAAGCGGGGCCGAGCAGTACTTC. Its translation is CASSQESGAEQYF.

This clone came up once. The chain is built from TRBV6-1 and TRBJ1-3, with TRBD1 matching over 9 bases. The V and J ends lost 4 bases and 1 base, in that order; junction bases with no gene match: 8. There are 17 residues in the CDR3. CDR1 and CDR2 from the germline V gene are MNHNS and SASEGT. The CDR3, as DNA: TGTGCCAGCAGTGCACGGAGGGACAGGGCTTCTGGAAACACCATATATTTT. It encodes CASSARRDRASGNTIYF.

V gene TRBV7-8 combines with J gene TRBJ1-1, with D unresolved. The germline V and J ends were trimmed by 1 base and 4 bases, with 7 bases remaining between them. Per the germline V gene, CDR1 is SGHVS and CDR2 is FQNEAQ. The CDR3 extends over 13 amino acids. The CDR3 coding sequence is TGTGCCAGCAGCTTAGTTAGGGTCACTGAAGCTTTCTTT. Its protein product is CASSLVRVTEAFF.

V gene TRBV7-2 combines with J gene TRBJ2-7; 9 bases line up with TRBD1. Per germline, CDR1 SGHTA and CDR2 FQGNSA. V was clipped by 5 bases and J by 3 bases; unmatched bases: 5. CDR3 size: 14 residues. The DNA of the CDR3 is TGTGCCAGCAGCGCCCAGACAGGGGGCTACGAGCAGTACTTC. Encoded protein: CASSAQTGGYEQYF.

This chain connects TRBV12-3 or TRBV12-4 to TRBJ2-3; no definite D call. The V end lost 5 bases, the J end lost 2 bases, and 5 bases lay between the germline ends. CDR3 length: 12 residues. The chain's CDR3 is CASSPHTDTQYF. CDR3 coding DNA: TGTGCCAGCAGTCCGCACACAGATACGCAGTATTTT.

V is TRBV9 and J is TRBJ2-2, with no clear D. This CDR3 has 14 amino acids. Germline lookup yields CDR1 SGDLS and CDR2 YYNGEE. Trimming took 2 bases from V and 1 from J, leaving 6 bases between them. DNA of the CDR3: TGTGCCAGCAGCGTTTTGGGGAACACCGGGGAGCTGTTTTTT. It translates to CASSVLGNTGELFF.

The rearrangement joins TRBV19 to TRBJ2-3; 7 nucleotides align to TRBD2. The germline V gene has CDR1 LNHDA and CDR2 SQIVND (reference sequence). V lost 2 bases, J lost 1 base, and 0 bases stayed unmatched. CDR3 size: 14 residues. Here the CDR3 reads CASSIRGGTDTQYF. CDR3 sequence (DNA): TGTGCCAGTAGTATACGGGGGGGCACAGATACGCAGTATTTT.

This chain uses TRBV7-9 with TRBJ2-3; 7 bases are a match to TRBD2. The V gene end was trimmed by 0 bases and the J gene end by 4 bases; junction bases not matched to a gene: 4. Germline CDR1 and CDR2: SEHNR and FQNEAQ (reference sequence). The CDR3 has 15 amino acids. CDR3 in DNA: TGTGCCAGCAGCTTAGCGTGGGCGGGGGCAGATACGCAGTATTTT. Protein sequence: CASSLAWAGADTQYF.

This clone has a single count. The V gene is TRBV3-1 (or the pseudogene TRBV3-2), the J gene TRBJ2-7; D unclear. The CDR3 sequence is 16 residues long. Trimming pared 4 bases from V and 0 bases from J, leaving 16 bases between. Germline loops: CDR1 LGHDT, CDR2 YNNKEL (reference sequence). The CDR3 sequence: CASSRWMPLNSYEQYF. In DNA form, the CDR3 reads TGTGCCAGCAGCCGGTGGATGCCACTGAACTCCTACGAGCAGTACTTC.

This chain joins TRBV18 and TRBJ1-4, with D unclear. This CDR3 region has 16 residues. Per the germline V gene, CDR1 is KGHSH and CDR2 is LQKENI. Trimming shortened V by 2 bases and J by 3 bases, and 13 bases separated the two germline ends. CDR3 coding DNA: TGTGCCAGCTCACCAACCCTCTCGGATGCTAATGAAAAACTGTTTTTT. Protein product: CASSPTLSDANEKLFF.

The rearrangement uses TRBV11-2 and TRBJ1-1; TRBD1 matches at 7 bases. CDR1 is SGHAT, CDR2 FQNNGV, per germline. The CDR3 has 15 amino acids. V trimming: 7 bases; J trimming: 5 bases; junction bases outside the gene matches: 13. The CDR3 loop is CASKLEGAPGTEAFF. Written as DNA, the CDR3 is TGTGCCAGCAAACTAGAGGGGGCGCCGGGGACTGAAGCTTTCTTT. The entire variable domain, with the rest obtained from reference TRBV11-2 and TRBJ1-1, is as follows: EAGVAQSPRYKIIEKRQSVAFWCNPISGHATLYWYQQILGQGPKLLIQFQNNGVVDDSQLPKDRFSAERLKGVDSTLKIQPAKLEDSAVYLCASKLEGAPGTEAFFGQGTRLTVV.

The rearrangement links TRBV12-3 or TRBV12-4 to TRBJ2-3; D possibly corresponds to TRBD1 (5 bases). Trimming stripped 7 bases from V and 7 bases from J, with 12 bases between. This CDR3 is 12 amino acids long. This CDR3 is CASTPGHNTQYF. The CDR3 DNA follows: TGTGCCAGCACCCCAGGGCATAATACGCAGTATTTT.

Notes on this clone: One junction end does not reproduce the germline sequence, and a read error may be involved. The genes are TRBV19 and TRBJ1-1, with a possible D match to TRBD1 (5 bases). Germline CDR1 is LNHDA and CDR2 is SQIVND (reference sequence). CDR3 length: 15 amino acids. For the CDR3, the DNA is TGTGCCAGCGGGACGTGGGGGGTTCAGAACACTGAAGCTTTTTTT. It encodes CASGTWGVQNTEAFF. Drawing the rest from reference TRBV19 and TRBJ1-1, the complete variable domain is DGGITQSPKYLFRKEGQNVTLSCEQNLNHDAMYWYRQDPGQGLRLIYYSQIVNDFQKGDIAEGYSVSREKKESFPLTVTSAQKNPTAFYLCASGTWGVQNTEAFFGQGTRLTVV.

This clone came up once. The CDR3 sequence: CASSSPTSGGHWDTQYF. The DNA for the CDR3 is TGTGCCAGCAGCTCCCCGACTAGCGGGGGGCACTGGGATACGCAGTATTTT. V and J are TRBV7-2 and TRBJ2-3; TRBD2 agrees at 13 bases. V lost 4 bases, J lost 6 bases, and 10 bases stayed unmatched. The CDR3 runs 17 residues. CDR1 and CDR2 from the germline V gene are SGHTA and FQGNSA.

The chain employs TRBV19 and TRBJ1-5; D ambiguous. V shed 7 bases and J shed 6 bases, with 19 bases lying between them. CDR3 length: 15 residues. The germline gives CDR1 LNHDA, CDR2 SQIVND (reference sequence). In DNA, the CDR3 is TGTGCCAGTACCCCCTCCCACCGGGCGGGTCAGCCCCAGCATTTT. It encodes CASTPSHRAGQPQHF.

The chain uses TRBV6-5 and TRBJ1-2; D gene unclear. V lost 3 bases, J lost 0 bases, and 14 bases lay in between. The germline CDR1 and CDR2 sequences are MNHEY and SVGAGI. The CDR3 consists of 16 residues. The CDR3 loop is CASSYIPGLANYGYTF. The CDR3 nucleotides are TGTGCCAGCAGTTATATTCCAGGCCTCGCTAACTATGGCTACACCTTC.

The chain employs TRBV7-2 and TRBJ2-5; 7 bases line up with TRBD2. This CDR3 is built from 13 residues. V dropped 1 base and J dropped 7; count of bases not matched to a gene: 3. The germline V gene encodes CDR1 SGHTA and CDR2 FQGNSA. The CDR3 nucleotides are TGTGCCAGCAGCTTAGGTGGGGGGGGGACCCAGTACTTC. Translation gives CASSLGGGGTQYF.

The genes are TRBV5-1 and TRBJ2-7; D may be TRBD2 (7 bases). The CDR3 spans 17 residues. Germline CDR1 and CDR2: SGHRS and YFSETQ. Trimming cost V 0 bases and J 2 bases, with 18 bases left between them. CDR3 in DNA: TGCGCCAGCAGCTTGGAGTTCGGGGAGGGGGAAACCTACGAGCAGTACTTC. Translating it yields CASSLEFGEGETYEQYF.

V is TRBV27 and J is TRBJ2-7, with TRBD2 as a possible D gene (5 bases). Germline CDR1 is MNHEY and CDR2 is SMNVEV (reference sequence). V lost 6 bases to trimming and J lost 7 bases, with 16 bases between them. This CDR3 contains 13 residues. The CDR3 region is CASSQGGRWEQYF. The CDR3 DNA sequence: TGTGCCAGCAGCCAAGGAGGCCGATGGGAGCAGTACTTC.